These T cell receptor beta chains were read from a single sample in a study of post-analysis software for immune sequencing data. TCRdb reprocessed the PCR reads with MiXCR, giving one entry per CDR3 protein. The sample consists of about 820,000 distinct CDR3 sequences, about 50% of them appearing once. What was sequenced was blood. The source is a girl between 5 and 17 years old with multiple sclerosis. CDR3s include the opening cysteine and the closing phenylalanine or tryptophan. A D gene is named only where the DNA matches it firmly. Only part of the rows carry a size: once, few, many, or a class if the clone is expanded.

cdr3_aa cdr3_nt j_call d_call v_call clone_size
CASTASGPPDTQYF TGCGCCAGCACAGCTAGCGGGCCCCCAGATACGCAGTATTTT TRBJ2-3 TRBD2 TRBV5-1 few
CAISESEDSSGGAFF TGTGCCATCAGTGAGTCCGAAGACTCATCGGGAGGAGCTTTCTTT TRBJ1-1 - TRBV10-3 -
CSAIAGGGITGERFF TGCAGTGCTATAGCGGGAGGGGGTATCACCGGGGAGCGGTTTTTT TRBJ2-2 TRBD2 TRBV20-1 -
CASTPTSMAKNIQYF TGTGCCAGCACCCCGACTAGTATGGCCAAAAACATTCAGTACTTC TRBJ2-4 - TRBV6-1 -
CASSLGLAGAQEQYF TGTGCCAGCAGCTTAGGGCTAGCGGGAGCCCAGGAGCAGTACTTC TRBJ2-7 TRBD2 TRBV7-9 -
CASSRSVFETQYF TGTGCCAGCAGTAGGAGTGTTTTCGAGACCCAGTACTTC TRBJ2-5 - TRBV6-5 few
CASRVTRGGRPVSTDTQYF TGTGCCAGCAGGGTAACGCGGGGGGGCCGTCCAGTTAGCACAGATACGCAGTATTTT TRBJ2-3 TRBD2 TRBV6-1 -
CSVEDPGTGQETQYF TGCAGCGTTGAAGATCCCGGGACAGGCCAAGAGACCCAGTACTTC TRBJ2-5 TRBD1 TRBV29-1 few
CASAKGPPDRGANVLTF TGTGCCTCGGCGAAAGGCCCTCCCGATCGTGGGGCCAACGTCCTGACTTTC TRBJ2-6 - TRBV6-6 -
CASSLAPWGNYEQYF TGTGCCAGCAGCTTAGCCCCCTGGGGAAACTACGAGCAGTACTTC TRBJ2-7 - TRBV7-9 -
CASSELAGGNEQYF TGTGCCAGCAGTGAACTAGCGGGAGGGAACGAGCAGTACTTC TRBJ2-7 TRBD2 TRBV6-1 -
CASSQDHLAGYNEQFF TGTGCCAGCAGCCAAGATCATCTAGCGGGGTACAATGAGCAGTTCTTC TRBJ2-1 TRBD2 TRBV4-2 few
CASAREASGAGGQFF TGTGCCAGCGCCCGAGAAGCTAGCGGGGCGGGAGGGCAGTTCTTC TRBJ2-1 TRBD2 TRBV27 -
CASSTGVRQPQHF TGTGCCAGCAGTACAGGGGTACGACAGCCCCAGCATTTT TRBJ1-5 TRBD1 TRBV2 few
CSVRDRENIQYF TGCAGCGTCCGGGACAGGGAAAACATTCAGTACTTC TRBJ2-4 TRBD1 TRBV29-1 -
CAWSGGGGHIQYF TGTGCCTGGAGTGGTGGCGGGGGGCACATTCAGTACTTC TRBJ2-4 TRBD2 TRBV30 -
CASSQDGDYEQYF TGTGCCAGCAGTCAGGACGGAGACTACGAGCAGTACTTC TRBJ2-7 - TRBV2 few
CASSQDRGLAGVLADTQYF TGCGCCAGCAGCCAAGATCGTGGGCTAGCGGGAGTTCTAGCCGATACGCAGTATTTT TRBJ2-3 TRBD2 TRBV4-1 -
CASSSEVTSSYNEQFF TGTGCCAGCAGCTCCGAAGTGACTAGCTCCTACAATGAGCAGTTCTTC TRBJ2-1 - TRBV6-5 -
CSAKSQGEWVTEAFF TGCAGTGCCAAGTCACAGGGTGAGTGGGTCACTGAAGCTTTCTTT TRBJ1-1 - TRBV20-1 once
CSAPGTGVNSYEQYF TGCAGCGCCCCCGGGACAGGGGTAAACTCCTACGAGCAGTACTTC TRBJ2-7 TRBD1 TRBV29-1 few
CASKQRGTGEQFF TGTGCCAGCAAGCAGCGGGGAACGGGTGAGCAGTTCTTC TRBJ2-1 TRBD2 TRBV14 -
CASSTLGGGVTDTQYF TGTGCCAGCAGTACCCTAGGGGGGGGCGTCACAGATACGCAGTATTTT TRBJ2-3 - TRBV25-1 -
CASSPSSQETQYF TGTGCCAGCTCACCTTCCTCCCAAGAGACCCAGTACTTC TRBJ2-5 - TRBV18 few
CASSSRRGGEQFF TGTGCCAGCAGTTCCCGCAGGGGAGGTGAGCAGTTCTTC TRBJ2-1 - TRBV12-3/TRBV12-4 -
CASSVEGLYEQYF TGTGCCAGCAGCGTAGAAGGGCTCTACGAGCAGTACTTC TRBJ2-7 - TRBV9 few
CASSLGTGEPEAFF TGCGCCAGCAGCTTGGGGACAGGGGAGCCTGAAGCTTTCTTT TRBJ1-1 TRBD1 TRBV5-1 few
CASSPVGGATYEQYF TGTGCCAGCAGCCCAGTCGGCGGGGCCACCTACGAGCAGTACTTC TRBJ2-7 - TRBV7-3 few
CSVEGQGDRHYGYTF TGCAGCGTCGAAGGACAGGGGGATCGCCACTATGGCTACACCTTC TRBJ1-2 TRBD1 TRBV29-1 few
CASSPGTGGLYQETQYF TGTGCCAGCAGCCCGGGGACAGGAGGTCTGTACCAAGAGACCCAGTACTTC TRBJ2-5 TRBD1 TRBV5-5 -
CASSYPGKPEAFF TGTGCCAGCAGTTACCCCGGCAAGCCCGAAGCTTTCTTT TRBJ1-1 - TRBV6-6 -
CSARDLKGGYTF TGCAGTGCTAGAGATCTGAAGGGCGGCTACACCTTC TRBJ1-2 - TRBV20-1 -
CASSESRQGLHNEQFF TGCGCCAGCAGTGAGTCGAGGCAGGGTCTCCACAATGAGCAGTTCTTC TRBJ2-1 - TRBV10-1 -
CAWDLTGGLTDTQYF TGTGCCTGGGATCTTACAGGGGGTCTCACAGATACGCAGTATTTT TRBJ2-3 TRBD1 TRBV30 -
CASSNNYGQYF TGTGCCAGCAGTAACAACTATGGCCAGTACTTC TRBJ2-7 - TRBV6-2/TRBV6-3 -
CASSRGLVPYEQYF TGTGCCAGCAGCCGAGGACTAGTACCCTACGAGCAGTACTTC TRBJ2-7 TRBD2 TRBV3-1 -
CSVEGLAGRMQFF TGCAGCGTTGAAGGACTAGCGGGGCGAATGCAGTTCTTC TRBJ2-1 TRBD2 TRBV29-1 -
CASSLGQGTNQPQHF TGCGCCAGCAGCCTCGGACAGGGAACGAATCAGCCCCAGCATTTT TRBJ1-5 TRBD1 TRBV4-1 -
CASSLGRVRSYNEQFF TGTGCCAGCAGCTTGGGCCGGGTCCGCTCCTACAATGAGCAGTTCTTC TRBJ2-1 - TRBV7-8 -
CRVAGVGDVYGYTF TGCAGAGTAGCAGGGGTGGGCGACGTCTATGGCTACACCTTC TRBJ1-2 - TRBV20-1 -